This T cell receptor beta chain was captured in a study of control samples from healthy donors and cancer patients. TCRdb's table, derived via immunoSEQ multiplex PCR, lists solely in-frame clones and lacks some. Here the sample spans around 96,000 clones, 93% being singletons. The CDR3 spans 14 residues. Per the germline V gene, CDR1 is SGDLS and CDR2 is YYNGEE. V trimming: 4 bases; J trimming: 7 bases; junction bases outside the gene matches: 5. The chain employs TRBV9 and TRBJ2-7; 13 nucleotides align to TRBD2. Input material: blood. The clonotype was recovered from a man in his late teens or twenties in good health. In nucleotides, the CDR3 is TGTGCCAGCAGCCCAGGACTAGCGGGAGTTGAGCAGTACTTC. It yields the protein CASSPGLAGVEQYF.